The 30 T cell receptor beta chains given below trace back to one sample, sequenced in a study of blood T cell repertoires in COVID-19. Assay: immunoSEQ multiplex PCR; the TCRdb copy retains only in-frame clones and omits some. The sample lists 160,000 or so clones, less than 90% occurring once. Sequencing was carried out using PBMCs or T cells enriched from blood (not recorded which). These receptor sequences come from a human donor with acute COVID-19. The donor label of this sample is uncertain.

The chain uses TRBV5-4 and TRBJ2-5; 9 bases agree with TRBD1. V lost 1 base to trimming and J lost 7 bases; unmatched junction nucleotides: 8. This CDR3 contains 15 residues. Per germline, CDR1 SGHNT and CDR2 YYREEE (reference sequence). The CDR3 DNA reads TGTGCCAGCAGCTTGTTCACAGGGGGCGCGGGGACCCAGTACTTC. This codes for CASSLFTGGAGTQYF.

V and J are TRBV2 and TRBJ1-1; 9 nucleotides agree with TRBD1. Germline loops: CDR1 SNHLY, CDR2 FYNNEI. Trimming cost V 4 bases and J 6 bases; bases outside gene matches: 6. The CDR3 extends over 14 amino acids. CDR3: CASSGDRGMPEAFF. The CDR3 DNA sequence: TGTGCCAGCAGTGGCGACAGGGGGATGCCTGAAGCTTTCTTT.

This rearrangement joins TRBV5-4 to TRBJ2-1; tentative D call: TRBD2 (6 bases). Between the trimmed V and J ends, which lost 4 bases and 5 bases, there was a span of 16 bases. Germline lookup yields CDR1 SGHNT and CDR2 YYREEE (reference sequence). The CDR3 is 15 amino acids. The CDR3 protein is CASSRPGLSNNEQFF. Written as DNA, the CDR3 is TGTGCCAGCAGCCGACCGGGACTGAGTAACAATGAGCAGTTCTTC.

V and J are TRBV3-1 (or the pseudogene TRBV3-2) and TRBJ2-7, with a possible D match to TRBD2 (7 bases). This CDR3 region has 12 residues. Germline assignment: CDR1 LGHDT and CDR2 YNNKEL (reference sequence). V was trimmed by 0 bases and J by 12 bases, leaving 12 bases between them. CDR3 nucleotides: TGTGCCAGCAGCCAAGATCGCGGGGGCCGGTACTTC. Residues: CASSQDRGGRYF.

The rearrangement links TRBV19 to TRBJ1-1, with TRBD1 as a possible D gene (5 bases). The germline gives CDR1 LNHDA, CDR2 SQIVND (reference sequence). Trimming pared 1 base from V and 3 bases from J, leaving 12 bases between. This CDR3 region has 15 residues. The CDR3 loop reads CASSIGAGVYTEAFF. DNA for the CDR3: TGTGCCAGTAGTATAGGTGCGGGGGTTTACACTGAAGCTTTCTTT.

The CDR3 protein is CASSQDRLVNSPLHF. The DNA of the CDR3 is TGCGCCAGCAGCCAAGATCGACTGGTTAATTCACCCCTCCACTTT. V and J are TRBV4-3 and TRBJ1-6; D remains unclear. Germline loops: CDR1 LGHNA, CDR2 YSLEER. This CDR3 has 15 residues. Trimming took 0 bases from V and 6 from J, leaving 9 bases between them.

The sample holds a few counts of this clone. The rearrangement links TRBV19 to TRBJ2-7, with a possible D match to TRBD1 (5 bases). The CDR3 is 13 residues long. The V gene lost 5 bases and the J gene lost 3 bases, with 11 bases spanning the gap. Germline V gives CDR1 LNHDA, CDR2 SQIVND (reference sequence). CDR3 protein: CASSPGSYYEQYF. DNA for the CDR3: TGTGCCAGTAGTCCAGGGTCTTACTACGAGCAGTACTTC.

This clone appeared a single time. The J gene is TRBJ1-2, the V gene TRBV6-2 or TRBV6-3, with a tentative D call TRBD1 (6 bases). V gave up 0 bases and J gave up 6 bases, with 17 bases separating them. The CDR3 has 16 amino acids. Germline assignment: CDR1 MNHEY and CDR2 SVGEGT. The chain's CDR3 is CASSYSDGTPKNGYTF. The DNA for the CDR3 is TGTGCCAGCAGTTACTCTGACGGGACACCAAAAAATGGCTACACCTTC.

V and J are TRBV19 and TRBJ2-5; the D gene is possibly TRBD1 (5 bases). The CDR3 runs 15 residues. Germline V gene data show CDR1 as LNHDA and CDR2 as SQIVND (reference sequence). V lost 4 bases, J lost 5 bases, and 17 bases lay in between. The CDR3 spells CASSNRASKGETQYF. DNA for the CDR3: TGTGCCAGTAGTAACCGGGCCTCCAAGGGGGAGACCCAGTACTTC.

V is TRBV4-2 and J is TRBJ1-4; D unclear. The V and J ends lost 2 bases and 7 bases respectively, with 17 bases between them. Germline CDR1 and CDR2: LGHNA and YNFKEQ. The CDR3 is made up of 16 amino acids. The CDR3 region has the DNA TGTGCCAGCAGCCAAACCCCGGGGAGAACCGCTGAAAAACTGTTTTTT. It yields the protein CASSQTPGRTAEKLFF.

This clone was seen once. The chain carries TRBV6-5 and TRBJ1-1; D is possibly TRBD1 (5 bases). The germline V gene encodes CDR1 MNHEY and CDR2 SVGAGI. The CDR3 extends over 14 amino acids. Between the trimmed V and J ends, which lost 5 bases and 6 bases, there was a span of 16 bases. CDR3 DNA: TGTGCCAGCAGTAGGACCCCAGGAGGGGCTGAAGCTTTCTTT. This gives the protein CASSRTPGGAEAFF.

This clone was recorded only once. The rearrangement links TRBV4-1 to TRBJ2-5; D might be TRBD2 (6 bases). Germline V gene sequence: CDR1 MGHRA, CDR2 YSYEKL. This CDR3 comprises 17 residues. The ends were cut back, 4 bases at V and 4 bases at J, with 22 bases in the middle. The CDR3 sequence: CASSLLKGRLVSETQYF. CDR3 DNA sequence: TGCGCCAGCAGCCTCCTGAAGGGCCGACTAGTGTCAGAGACCCAGTACTTC.

This chain uses TRBV9 with TRBJ1-6; maybe TRBD1 (6 bases). The length of the CDR3 is 15 residues. CDR1 and CDR2 (germline): SGDLS, YYNGEE. V lost 5 bases to trimming and J lost 5 bases, with 14 bases between them. The CDR3 sequence is CASRSDSWNNSPLHF. The CDR3 nucleotides are TGTGCCAGCAGGTCGGACAGTTGGAATAATTCACCCCTCCACTTT.

The V gene is TRBV5-1, the J gene TRBJ2-1; D is perhaps TRBD1 (6 bases). Trimming took off 3 bases at V and 9 bases at J, with 19 bases between the two ends. The CDR3 consists of 15 residues. Germline loops: CDR1 SGHRS, CDR2 YFSETQ. The CDR3 is CASSSTAGVDGEQFF. The CDR3 DNA follows: TGCGCCAGCAGCTCGACGGCAGGGGTTGATGGTGAGCAGTTCTTC.

The J gene is TRBJ2-7, the V gene TRBV9, with D perhaps TRBD1 (6 bases). The V end lost 0 bases, the J end lost 5 bases, and 15 bases lay between the germline ends. The CDR3 is 15 residues long. Per the germline V gene, CDR1 is SGDLS and CDR2 is YYNGEE. For the CDR3, the DNA is TGTGCCAGCAGCGTAGACTCCAACAGGGTTGACGAGCAGTACTTC. It translates to CASSVDSNRVDEQYF.

J is TRBJ2-7 and V is TRBV7-9, with TRBD1 matching 9 bases. V dropped 5 bases and J dropped 3; count of bases not matched to a gene: 8. Germline V gene data show CDR1 as SEHNR and CDR2 as FQNEAQ (reference sequence). The CDR3 spans 15 residues. As DNA, the CDR3 is TGTGCCAGCAGCGAACCCGGGACAGGGAGCTACGAGCAGTACTTC. Protein sequence: CASSEPGTGSYEQYF.

This sequence joins TRBV27 and TRBJ1-1; 7 nucleotides line up with TRBD1. CDR3 length: 15 residues. In germline, CDR1 is MNHEY, CDR2 SMNVEV (reference sequence). V lost 5 bases to trimming and J lost 3 bases; unmatched junction nucleotides: 9. The CDR3 sequence is CASSPRQGPDTEAFF. CDR3 in DNA: TGTGCCAGCAGTCCCCGACAGGGCCCGGACACTGAAGCTTTCTTT.

The chain links TRBV18 to TRBJ1-2, with D possibly matching TRBD1 (5 bases). V lost 2 bases and J 2 bases, leaving 12 bases between the germline ends. Looked up from germline, CDR1 is KGHSH and CDR2 is LQKENI. The CDR3 length is 15 residues. CDR3 sequence: CASSPGAGNNYGYTF. The CDR3 DNA reads as TGTGCCAGCTCACCAGGGGCAGGGAACAACTATGGCTACACCTTC.

This clone has just one count. V and J are TRBV7-9 and TRBJ1-1; 10 bases are a match to TRBD1. After removal of 5 bases from V and 3 bases from J, the junction contained 9 bases not matched to a gene. This CDR3 comprises 16 residues. Germline CDR1 and CDR2: SEHNR and FQNEAQ (reference sequence). This CDR3 reads CASSTRQGAWDTEAFF. In nucleotides, the CDR3 is TGTGCCAGCAGCACACGACAGGGGGCTTGGGACACTGAAGCTTTCTTT.

The V call is TRBV9, the J call TRBJ1-2; D is unresolved. CDR1 and CDR2 from the germline V gene are SGDLS and YYNGEE. This CDR3 has 14 amino acids. With 2 bases removed from V and 1 base from J, the gap between germline ends came to 9 bases. The CDR3, as DNA: TGTGCCAGCAGCGTGGGAGGGAGTAACTATGGCTACACCTTC. As protein: CASSVGGSNYGYTF.

This chain links TRBV7-3 with TRBJ2-1; 8 bases are a match to TRBD1. There are 15 residues in the CDR3. Germline V gene sequence: CDR1 SGHTA, CDR2 FQGTGA. The ends lost 2 bases at V and 8 bases at J; junction bases unmatched: 8. CDR3: CASSLLGQGLHEQFF. Written as DNA, the CDR3 is TGTGCCAGCAGCTTACTCGGACAGGGTCTACATGAGCAGTTCTTC.

The gene calls are TRBV4-1 and TRBJ2-2, with a weak D call TRBD2 (5 bases). V lost 7 bases and J 3 bases, leaving 9 bases between the germline ends. The germline V gene encodes CDR1 MGHRA and CDR2 YSYEKL. The CDR3 contains 13 residues. The CDR3 loop is CASNPGYTGELFF. CDR3 in DNA: TGCGCCAGCAACCCGGGGTACACCGGGGAGCTGTTTTTT.

This clone was counted only a few times. The J gene is TRBJ2-5, the V gene TRBV11-3, with 13 bases aligning to TRBD2. Germline V gives CDR1 SGHNT, CDR2 YENEEA. The CDR3 contains 15 residues. V lost 8 bases and J lost 3; bases outside the gene matches: 6. The CDR3 is CASSLGTSGEETQYF. For the CDR3, the DNA is TGTGCCAGCTCCCTAGGGACTAGCGGGGAAGAGACCCAGTACTTC.

The gene calls are TRBV4-1 and TRBJ1-6, with TRBD1 identical over 7 bases. V gave up 5 bases and J gave up 7 bases; unmatched junction bases: 8. The CDR3 runs 15 residues. Per the germline V gene, CDR1 is MGHRA and CDR2 is YSYEKL. CDR3 nucleotide sequence: TGCGCCAGCAGCATAGTCCAAGGGGGCAATTCACCCCTCCACTTT. This sequence encodes CASSIVQGGNSPLHF.

The chain is built from TRBV5-5 and TRBJ2-5; the D gene is possibly TRBD2 (5 bases). CDR1 is SGHKS and CDR2 is YYEKEE in the germline V gene (reference sequence). The CDR3 sequence is 13 residues long. The V gene lost 0 bases and the J gene lost 5 bases, with 8 bases spanning the gap. DNA for the CDR3: TGTGCCAGCAGCTTGGTCCCGGGGGAGACCCAGTACTTC. Translation gives CASSLVPGETQYF.

J is TRBJ1-3 and V is TRBV30; D not certain. With 0 bases removed from V and 3 bases from J, the gap between germline ends came to 12 bases. Germline lookup yields CDR1 GTSNPN and CDR2 SVGIG (reference sequence). The CDR3 runs to 15 residues. The CDR3 DNA reads as TGTGCCTGGAGTGTTGGCGGGCTAGATGGAAACACCATATATTTT. Translating gives CAWSVGGLDGNTIYF. The full variable domain, its missing parts supplied by reference TRBV30 and TRBJ1-3, is SQTIHQWPATLVQPVGSPLSLECTVEGTSNPNLYWYRQAAGRGLQLLFYSVGIGQISSEVPQNLSASRPQDRQFILSSKKLLLSDSGFYLCAWSVGGLDGNTIYFGEGSWLTVV.

The genes are TRBV5-5 and TRBJ2-7; possibly TRBD2 for D (5 bases). Looked up from germline, CDR1 is SGHKS and CDR2 is YYEKEE (reference sequence). The CDR3 sequence is 12 residues long. V lost 6 bases and J lost 6, with 13 bases in between. This CDR3 reads CASMLLASEQYF. The CDR3, as DNA: TGTGCCAGCATGCTGCTAGCTTCCGAGCAGTACTTC.

The V call is TRBV5-6, the J call TRBJ1-2, with 10 positions matching TRBD1. In germline, CDR1 is SGHDT, CDR2 YYEEEE. This CDR3 contains 14 residues. The V gene end was trimmed by 4 bases and the J gene end by 7 bases; junction bases not matched to a gene: 7. CDR3: CASSPMGQGSGYTF. The CDR3 nucleotides read TGTGCCAGCAGCCCTATGGGACAGGGGTCTGGCTACACCTTC.

This clone has just one count. The chain employs TRBV6-5 and TRBJ2-5, with 12 bases identical to TRBD2. Germline values: CDR1 MNHEY, CDR2 SVGAGI. Germline trimming cut 6 bases from V and 5 bases from J; bases unmatched to any gene: 7. This CDR3 region has 15 residues. The CDR3 DNA is TGTGCCAGCAGACCCGGACTAGCGGGGTGGGAGACCCAGTACTTC. Translation gives CASRPGLAGWETQYF.

V gene TRBV4-2 combines with J gene TRBJ2-3, with 10 nucleotides matching TRBD2. CDR1 and CDR2 (germline): LGHNA, YNFKEQ. Germline trimming cut 0 bases from V and 4 bases from J; bases unmatched to any gene: 7. The CDR3 extends over 17 amino acids. Here the CDR3 reads CASSQENLAGGPDTQYF. The CDR3, as DNA: TGTGCCAGCAGCCAAGAGAATTTAGCGGGGGGACCAGATACGCAGTATTTT.